The 29 T cell receptor beta chains presented below share a single source sample, sequenced in a study of vaccination and CD4 T cells after COVID-19. Stated treatment: approximately nine-day PBMC culture with coronavirus spike peptide pools or control peptides (ViraFEST assay). Their target antigens are unknown. With the Oncomine TCR Beta short-read assay, DNA from cultured CD4+ T cells was sequenced. TCRdb passed the PCR reads through MiXCR, listing each CDR3 protein once. Here the sample spans over 11,000 distinct CDR3 sequences, about 51% being singletons. Sequencing used CD4+ T cells from blood, cultured in vitro. The receptors originated from a human donor who had recovered from COVID-19.

The gene calls are TRBV30 and TRBJ1-1; 9 nucleotides align to TRBD1. The CDR3 consists of 12 residues. CDR1 is GTSNPN, CDR2 SVGIG, per germline (reference sequence). The CDR3 region is CSLWTGVTEAFF. Written as DNA, the CDR3 is TGTTCTCTGTGGACAGGGGTCACTGAAGCTTTCTTT.

The rearrangement links TRBV5-4 to TRBJ2-7, with a possible D match to TRBD1 (5 bases). The CDR3 contains 14 residues. From germline, CDR1 is SGHNT and CDR2 YYREEE (reference sequence). Between the trimmed V and J ends, which lost 2 bases and 2 bases, there was a span of 11 bases. In DNA, the CDR3 is TGTGCCAGCAGCTTCGGCAGGGAAACCTACGAGCAGTACTTC. Protein: CASSFGRETYEQYF.

This clonotype occurred a few times. The rearrangement joins TRBV7-3 to TRBJ2-1, with D maybe TRBD1 (6 bases). This CDR3 has 13 amino acids. V dropped 0 bases and J dropped 7 bases, with 7 bases sitting between them. The germline gives CDR1 SGHTA, CDR2 FQGTGA. DNA of the CDR3: TGTGCCAGCAGCTTAACCAGGGGTAATGAGCAGTTCTTC. Protein product: CASSLTRGNEQFF.

This clonotype was seen only a few times. The J gene is TRBJ1-6, the V gene TRBV7-2; TRBD1 agrees at 9 bases. Germline loops: CDR1 SGHTA, CDR2 FQGNSA. The junction had 6 bases not matched to a gene; V was cut back by 1 base and J by 8 bases. The CDR3 is 16 residues long. CDR3 DNA: TGTGCCAGCAGCTTAGGAGGGACAGGGAGTGATTCACCCCTCCACTTT. This encodes CASSLGGTGSDSPLHF. Full variable domain (rest looked up from reference TRBV7-2 and TRBJ1-6): GAGVSQSPSNKVTEKGKDVELRCDPISGHTALYWYRQSLGQGLEFLIYFQGNSAPDKSGLPSDRFSAERTGGSVSTLTIQRTQQEDSAVYLCASSLGGTGSDSPLHFGNGTRLTVT.

This clonotype was seen just once. V usage is TRBV20-1 and J usage is TRBJ2-1; tentatively, D is TRBD1 (5 bases). Germline CDR1 DFQATT, CDR2 SNEGSKA (reference sequence). This CDR3 contains 14 residues. V dropped 5 bases and J dropped 5 bases, with 16 bases sitting between them. CDR3 residues: CSAATGRINNEQFF. CDR3 DNA: TGCAGTGCTGCTACAGGACGCATCAACAATGAGCAGTTCTTC.

The rearrangement uses TRBV11-2 and TRBJ1-1, with 7 nucleotides matching TRBD1. This CDR3 region has 16 residues. Trimming took 2 bases from V and 3 from J; bases not matched to a gene: 9. The germline V gene encodes CDR1 SGHAT and CDR2 FQNNGV. The CDR3 nucleotides are TGTGCCAGCAGCTTAAGAGTGGGACAGTTCGACACTGAAGCTTTCTTT. Translating gives CASSLRVGQFDTEAFF.

This clonotype was seen a handful of times. This chain links TRBV20-1 with TRBJ2-3; the match to TRBD2 covers 13 bases. Germline V gives CDR1 DFQATT, CDR2 SNEGSKA (reference sequence). The trim removed 5 bases at V and 3 bases at J, leaving 8 bases unmatched. This CDR3 spans 16 amino acids. The CDR3 loop is CSASGLAGPGTDTQYF. The CDR3 DNA sequence: TGCAGTGCTTCGGGACTAGCGGGACCAGGAACAGATACGCAGTATTTT.

This chain links TRBV6-1 with TRBJ2-5, with TRBD1 as a possible D gene (7 bases). Germline assignment: CDR1 MNHNS and CDR2 SASEGT. CDR3 size: 18 residues. The germline V and J ends were trimmed by 7 bases and 2 bases, with 26 bases remaining between them. CDR3 in DNA: TGTGCCAGCACCCGGGCACCCCTGACAGGGAGGCAGCAAGAGACCCAGTACTTC. Its protein is CASTRAPLTGRQQETQYF.

V is TRBV28 and J is TRBJ2-4, with unresolved D. The CDR3 contains 16 residues. Between the trimmed V and J ends, which lost 5 bases and 1 base, there was a span of 15 bases. Germline V gene data show CDR1 as MDHEN and CDR2 as SYDVKM. The CDR3 is CASSPQRPRAKNIQYF. The CDR3 DNA follows: TGTGCCAGCAGTCCTCAGCGACCCAGGGCCAAAAACATTCAGTACTTC. The complete variable domain, with remaining parts taken from reference TRBV28 and TRBJ2-4, reads DVKVTQSSRYLVKRTGEKVFLECVQDMDHENMFWYRQDPGLGLRLIYFSYDVKMKEKGDIPEGYSVSREKKERFSLILESASTNQTSMYLCASSPQRPRAKNIQYFGAGTRLSVL.

The gene calls are TRBV28 and TRBJ2-7; D call uncertain. V was trimmed by 4 bases and J by 5 bases, leaving 15 bases between them. The germline gives CDR1 MDHEN, CDR2 SYDVKM. The CDR3 runs 14 residues. CDR3 sequence reads: CASSSLVSGHEQYF. For the CDR3, the DNA is TGTGCCAGCAGTTCTCTAGTGTCGGGTCACGAGCAGTACTTC.

Regarding this clonotype: A read error may produce the germline difference seen at one junction end. V gene TRBV5-4 combines with J gene TRBJ1-2, with D perhaps matching TRBD1 (6 bases). This CDR3 spans 13 amino acids. In germline, CDR1 is SGHNT, CDR2 YYREEE (reference sequence). For the CDR3, the DNA is TGTGCCAGCAGTTTGGAGGGGGGCTATGGCTACACCTTC. Its translation is CASSLEGGYGYTF.

The V gene is TRBV6-1, the J gene TRBJ1-3; 8 bases agree with TRBD1. This CDR3 contains 14 residues. Trimming at V came to 6 bases and at J to 8 bases, leaving 9 bases not matched to a gene. The germline CDR1 and CDR2 sequences are MNHNS and SASEGT. In nucleotides, the CDR3 is TGTGCCAGCAGGCCGACAGGGGCGCGGTACACCATATATTTT. It codes for CASRPTGARYTIYF.

This clonotype was detected once. The V and J genes are TRBV2 and TRBJ2-7, with 14 positions matching TRBD2. V lost 6 bases and J lost 3; bases outside the gene matches: 10. Germline CDR1 reads SNHLY; CDR2 reads FYNNEI. The CDR3 spans 17 residues. CDR3 sequence reads: CASRTGTSGSALYEQYF. CDR3 sequence (DNA): TGTGCCAGCAGGACCGGGACTAGCGGGAGCGCCCTCTACGAGCAGTACTTC.

The table lists this clonotype with a few counts. The V and J genes are TRBV7-2 and TRBJ1-5; the match to TRBD1 covers 7 bases. V shed 5 bases, J shed 5 bases, and the junction held 3 bases outside the gene matches. The CDR3 has 13 residues. CDR1 SGHTA and CDR2 FQGNSA come from the germline V gene. CDR3 protein: CASSRDRHQPQHF. In nucleotides, the CDR3 is TGTGCCAGCAGCAGGGACAGACATCAGCCCCAGCATTTT.

The chain combines TRBV4-1 with TRBJ1-5, with D unresolved. V was shortened by 0 bases and J by 0 bases, with 24 bases between the two germline ends. Germline loops: CDR1 MGHRA, CDR2 YSYEKL. CDR3 length: 21 residues. The CDR3 is CASSQDPDVGFSVYSNQPQHF. The DNA of the CDR3 is TGCGCCAGCAGCCAAGACCCGGATGTGGGATTCTCGGTGTATAGCAATCAGCCCCAGCATTTT.

The genes are TRBV20-1 and TRBJ2-7; 7 nucleotides agree with TRBD1. This CDR3 contains 12 residues. The V gene's germline CDR1 is DFQATT and CDR2 SNEGSKA (reference sequence). Trimming cost V 4 bases and J 3 bases; bases outside gene matches: 3. The CDR3 reads CSAKDRDYEQYF. The CDR3 DNA reads as TGCAGTGCTAAAGACAGGGACTACGAGCAGTACTTC.

The chain carries TRBV20-1 and TRBJ1-4; possible D gene TRBD1, 6 bases. Germline values: CDR1 DFQATT, CDR2 SNEGSKA (reference sequence). The CDR3 is 14 amino acids. Trimming removed 5 bases at V and 0 bases at J, with 10 bases between. The CDR3 coding sequence is TGCAGTGCTCGACGACAGGCAACTAATGAAAAACTGTTTTTT. As protein: CSARRQATNEKLFF.

The chain is built from TRBV20-1 and TRBJ2-6, with 7 bases matching TRBD2. The CDR3 length is 15 residues. Germline trimming cut 6 bases from V and 2 bases from J; bases unmatched to any gene: 7. CDR1 is DFQATT, CDR2 SNEGSKA, per germline (reference sequence). In nucleotides, the CDR3 is TGCAGTGCGATGATTCTAGCGGCTGGGGCCAACGTCCTGACTTTC. This codes for CSAMILAAGANVLTF.

The rearrangement uses TRBV27 and TRBJ2-7, with 7 bases identical to TRBD1. Germline V gene sequence: CDR1 MNHEY, CDR2 SMNVEV (reference sequence). This CDR3 region has 12 residues. V lost 5 bases and J lost 8; bases outside the gene matches: 6. The CDR3 loop reads CASSSHRGQQYF. The CDR3 region has the DNA TGTGCCAGCAGTAGCCACAGGGGACAGCAGTACTTC.

The chain joins TRBV18 to TRBJ2-4; a possible D gene is TRBD2 (5 bases). The germline V gene encodes CDR1 KGHSH and CDR2 LQKENI. Trimming stripped 8 bases from V and 3 bases from J, with 14 bases between. The CDR3 totals 14 residues. In nucleotides, the CDR3 is TGTGCCAGCGCGCCGACCGCGGGCAAAAACATTCAGTACTTC. Amino acids: CASAPTAGKNIQYF. Combining the CDR3 with reference TRBV18 and TRBJ2-4 gives the whole variable domain NAGVMQNPRHLVRRRGQEARLRCSPMKGHSHVYWYRQLPEEGLKFMVYLQKENIIDESGMPKERFSAEFPKEGPSILRIQQVVRGDSAAYFCASAPTAGKNIQYFGAGTRLSVL.

CDR3 sequence reads: CASSYSRRGDRDTQYF. CDR3 sequence (DNA): TGTGCCAGCAGTTACTCGAGGCGGGGGGATCGAGATACGCAGTATTTT. This chain connects TRBV6-5 to TRBJ2-3, with 8 positions matching TRBD2. This CDR3 is 16 amino acids long. In germline, CDR1 is MNHEY, CDR2 SVGAGI. The trim removed 0 bases at V and 5 bases at J, leaving 7 bases unmatched.

This chain joins TRBV6-1 and TRBJ1-4, with D uncertain. The CDR3 is made up of 15 amino acids. Germline lookup yields CDR1 MNHNS and CDR2 SASEGT. Trimming shortened V by 11 bases and J by 5 bases, and 21 bases separated the two germline ends. The CDR3 loop reads CAAALQVRGNEKLFF. The CDR3 coding sequence is TGTGCCGCCGCACTCCAGGTTCGGGGAAATGAAAAACTGTTTTTT.

The sample holds a few counts of this clonotype. The chain joins TRBV11-1 to TRBJ1-1, with 12 bases aligning to TRBD1. This CDR3 contains 16 residues. With V trimmed by 1 base and J by 1 base, 1 base remained unmatched. CDR1 and CDR2 from the germline V gene are SGHAT and FQDESV (reference sequence). The CDR3 bases are TGTGCCAGCAGCTTAGAGGGACAGGGGGCGAACACTGAAGCTTTCTTT. The encoded protein is CASSLEGQGANTEAFF.

The table lists this clonotype with a count of one. The chain links TRBV20-1 to TRBJ2-1; 9 nucleotides match TRBD1. In germline, CDR1 is DFQATT, CDR2 SNEGSKA (reference sequence). The CDR3 spans 16 residues. CDR3 region: CSFLMRDRAYRNEQFF. The CDR3 DNA sequence: TGCAGCTTTTTAATGAGGGACAGGGCTTATAGAAATGAGCAGTTCTTC.

There are a few counts of this clonotype. The V gene is TRBV7-9, the J gene TRBJ2-7, with 7 positions matching TRBD2. Germline CDR1 is SEHNR and CDR2 is FQNEAQ (reference sequence). Trimming took 4 bases from V and 0 from J; bases not matched to a gene: 9. The CDR3 loop spans 16 amino acids. CDR3 loop: CASSYSTSASSYEQYF. The DNA for the CDR3 is TGTGCCAGCAGCTACTCCACTAGCGCCAGCTCCTACGAGCAGTACTTC. Complete variable domain (other parts from reference TRBV7-9 and TRBJ2-7): DTGVSQNPRHKITKRGQNVTFRCDPISEHNRLYWYRQTLGQGPEFLTYFQNEAQLEKSRLLSDRFSAERPKGSFSTLEIQRTEQGDSAMYLCASSYSTSASSYEQYFGPGTRLTVT.

The chain has TRBV4-3 and TRBJ2-3; weak D call: TRBD1 (5 bases). This CDR3 is 14 amino acids long. The V gene lost 4 bases and the J gene lost 4 bases, with 12 bases spanning the gap. The V gene's germline CDR1 is LGHNA and CDR2 YSLEER. CDR3 amino acids: CASSRDIGADTQYF. CDR3 sequence (DNA): TGCGCCAGCAGCCGAGATATAGGGGCAGATACGCAGTATTTT.

This clonotype was detected only a few times. J is TRBJ2-3 and V is TRBV10-3, with D tentatively TRBD1 (6 bases). Per germline, CDR1 ENHRY and CDR2 SYGVKD. The CDR3 runs to 15 residues. V dropped 10 bases and J dropped 3 bases, with 20 bases sitting between them. CDR3 loop: CATEPRAGATDTQYF. The CDR3 DNA follows: TGTGCCACCGAGCCTCGCGCAGGGGCAACAGATACGCAGTATTTT.

The chain links TRBV6-1 to TRBJ2-6; 13 bases line up with TRBD2. The CDR3 length is 17 residues. Germline-derived CDR1 and CDR2 are MNHNS and SASEGT. J was trimmed by 2 bases and V by 6 bases; bases with no gene match: 4. CDR3 amino acids: CASRRGLAGAGANVLTF. Written as DNA, the CDR3 is TGTGCCAGCAGACGCGGACTAGCGGGGGCTGGGGCCAACGTCCTGACTTTC.

The chain's CDR3 is CASSPGQANQPQHF. The CDR3 nucleotides are TGTGCCAGCTCACCGGGCCAGGCAAATCAGCCCCAGCATTTT. V is TRBV18 and J is TRBJ1-5; no firm D call. From germline, CDR1 is KGHSH and CDR2 LQKENI. V lost 3 bases to trimming and J lost 4 bases, with 10 bases between them. CDR3 length: 14 residues.